These 14 T cell receptor beta chains share one sample of origin, sequenced in a study of blood T cell repertoires in COVID-19. Assay: immunoSEQ multiplex PCR; the TCRdb copy retains only in-frame clones and omits some. The sample contains fewer than 450,000 clones, around 88% of which appear only once. The sequencing sample was made of peripheral blood. These receptors all come from a woman between 45 and 65 years old with COVID-19, enrolled during active disease.

V and J are TRBV19 and TRBJ2-5, with unresolved D. CDR3 size: 13 residues. CDR1 is LNHDA, CDR2 SQIVND, per germline (reference sequence). Trimming stripped 3 bases from V and 5 bases from J, with 10 bases between. CDR3 protein: CASSIQRRETQYF. CDR3 coding DNA: TGTGCCAGTAGTATTCAGCGACGGGAGACCCAGTACTTC.

This sequence joins TRBV2 and TRBJ1-5; 7 nucleotides align to TRBD1. V dropped 5 bases and J dropped 7; count of bases not matched to a gene: 11. The CDR3 has 15 residues. CDR1 and CDR2 (germline): SNHLY, FYNNEI. Here the CDR3 DNA reads TGTGCCAGCAGTTCCCCGGACAGGACAGGACAGCCCCAGCATTTT. Translated: CASSSPDRTGQPQHF.

The rearrangement joins TRBV7-9 to TRBJ2-7; TRBD1 agrees at 11 bases. The CDR3 runs to 15 residues. The junction had 7 bases not matched to a gene; V was cut back by 5 bases and J by 4 bases. Germline V lookup: CDR1 SEHNR, CDR2 FQNEAQ (reference sequence). CDR3 loop: CASSRRTGGAYEQYF. CDR3 nucleotides: TGTGCCAGCAGCCGTCGGACAGGGGGCGCATACGAGCAGTACTTC.

The rearrangement uses TRBV5-1 and TRBJ2-3; TRBD1 agrees at 7 bases. Trimming removed 4 bases from V and 1 base from J; junction bases left unmatched: 9. The CDR3 contains 16 residues. In germline, CDR1 is SGHRS, CDR2 YFSETQ. This CDR3 reads CASSHGTATRTDTQYF. CDR3 bases: TGCGCCAGCAGCCACGGGACAGCAACCCGCACAGATACGCAGTATTTT.

The chain links TRBV30 to TRBJ1-3; possible D gene TRBD1, 6 bases. The CDR3 runs to 14 residues. Germline-derived CDR1 and CDR2 are GTSNPN and SVGIG (reference sequence). V was cut by 6 bases and J by 4 bases, with 16 bases left in between. The CDR3 coding sequence is TGTGCCTGCGACAGGCCCTTGGGGGGAAACACCATATATTTT. It codes for CACDRPLGGNTIYF.

The chain couples TRBV24-1 to TRBJ1-5; D gene ambiguous. Trimming took 2 bases from V and 4 from J, leaving 5 bases between them. Germline V lookup: CDR1 KGHDR, CDR2 SFDVKD. The CDR3 has 13 residues. CDR3 DNA: TGTGCCACCAGTGATTCCTTAAATCAGCCCCAGCATTTT. Its translation: CATSDSLNQPQHF.

Only one count was recorded for this clone. The rearrangement uses TRBV9 and TRBJ2-1; TRBD2 matches at 8 bases. CDR3 length equals 16 residues. Germline CDR1 is SGDLS and CDR2 is YYNGEE. V shed 0 bases and J 4 bases; nucleotides not matched to a gene: 6. The CDR3 DNA reads as TGTGCCAGCAGCGTAGTGGACGGGGGGGCGTACAATGAGCAGTTCTTC. Its protein is CASSVVDGGAYNEQFF.

This chain connects TRBV18 to TRBJ1-6, with D hard to call. Looked up from germline, CDR1 is KGHSH and CDR2 is LQKENI. V lost 2 bases and J lost 6, with 14 bases in between. This CDR3 is 16 amino acids long. The CDR3 nucleotides are TGTGCCAGCTCACCAACTTCACAGAGTCTTAATTCACCCCTCCACTTT. This gives the protein CASSPTSQSLNSPLHF.

The rearrangement joins TRBV24-1 to TRBJ2-1; D possibly corresponds to TRBD1 (6 bases). The CDR3 sequence is 13 residues long. Germline-derived CDR1 and CDR2 are KGHDR and SFDVKD. Trimming cost V 7 bases and J 4 bases, with 10 bases left between them. The chain's CDR3 is CATSETGYNEQFF. The CDR3 coding sequence is TGTGCCACCAGCGAGACAGGATACAATGAGCAGTTCTTC.

The V call is TRBV11-2, the J call TRBJ1-2; 7 bases match TRBD1. Trimming removed 4 bases from V and 6 bases from J; junction bases left unmatched: 11. The CDR3 sequence is 15 residues long. From germline, CDR1 is SGHAT and CDR2 FQNNGV. The CDR3 DNA reads as TGTGCCAGCAGCTCGCTAAGACAGGGTGAGAATGGCTACACCTTC. This sequence encodes CASSSLRQGENGYTF.

The gene calls are TRBV5-8 and TRBJ2-4, with a weak D call TRBD2 (6 bases). CDR1 and CDR2 (germline): SGHTS, YDEGEE. V gave up 7 bases and J gave up 7 bases, with 12 bases separating them. The CDR3 covers 12 residues. In nucleotides, the CDR3 is TGTGCCAGCGGGGGAGGCTGGAACATTCAGTACTTC. It specifies CASGGGWNIQYF. Together with reference TRBV5-8 and TRBJ2-4, the CDR3 gives the full variable domain: EAGVTQSPTHLIKTRGQQATLRCSPISGHTSVYWYQQALGLGLQFLLWYDEGEERNRGNFPPRFSGRQFPNYSSELNVNALELEDSALYLCASGGGWNIQYFGAGTRLSVL.

The chain links TRBV5-1 to TRBJ2-2; D is possibly TRBD2 (5 bases). Germline V gene lookup returns CDR1 SGHRS and CDR2 YFSETQ. CDR3 size: 15 residues. V lost 5 bases to trimming and J lost 2 bases, with 13 bases between them. The CDR3 is CASRLGGANTGELFF. The CDR3, as DNA: TGCGCCAGCAGACTAGGAGGAGCAAACACCGGGGAGCTGTTTTTT.

J is TRBJ2-7 and V is TRBV7-8, with 10 nucleotides matching TRBD1. The ends lost 3 bases at V and 3 bases at J; junction bases unmatched: 8. CDR1 SGHVS and CDR2 FQNEAQ come from the germline V gene. CDR3 length equals 16 residues. Here the CDR3 DNA reads TGTGCCAGCAGCTTTGACGCCGGGACAGGGGACTACGAGCAGTACTTC. It encodes CASSFDAGTGDYEQYF.

In regard to this clone: Other nucleotide sequences in the sample specify the same CDR3. The chain combines TRBV6-5 with TRBJ2-3, with D possibly being TRBD1 (5 bases). V shed 6 bases and J shed 0 bases, with 7 bases lying between them. CDR3 size: 13 residues. CDR1 is MNHEY, CDR2 SVGAGI, per germline. CDR3 coding DNA: TGTGCCAGCAGCAGACAGAGCACAGATACGCAGTATTTT. This translates into CASSRQSTDTQYF.